The entry that follows covers one TCR beta chain sequence. Its antigen is unidentified. A sample-barcoded 5' primer and a J-beta primer mix were used in a second PCR of roughly 7 to 12 cycles. From the 5' RACE reads, TCRdb called clonotypes with MiXCR, one entry per CDR3 protein. The data show 650,000 to 900,000 distinct CDR3 sequences, with roughly 60% seen just once and roughly 25% held by the top ten. The data belong to a study of blood T cells in healthy people across ages. The study's findings and limits: The study could not conclusively compare naive and antigen-experienced cells, given its unsorted PBMCs.

Each donor had around 9.8 milliliters of peripheral blood drawn. Isolation per sample recovered at least 7 million PBMCs. Sequencing was performed on blood. The source is a man under 40 in good health.

The CDR3, as DNA: TGTGCCAGCAGCCAGACTCAGGGTACAGATACGCAGTATTTT. Its translation is CASSQTQGTDTQYF. This sequence joins TRBV4-2 and TRBJ2-3; possibly TRBD1 for D (5 bases). The CDR3 sequence is 14 residues long. In germline, CDR1 is LGHNA, CDR2 YNFKEQ. Trimming took off 3 bases at V and 3 bases at J, with 10 bases between the two ends.